Below are 6 T cell receptor beta chains sequenced from a single sample in a study of response to subunit inactivated influenza vaccine. TCRdb reanalysed the RT-PCR reads using MiXCR and keeps one entry per CDR3 protein. The sample has approximately 530,000 distinct CDR3 sequences; under 9% are singletons. This specimen was PBMCs from blood, taken approximately 25 months after vaccination. Receptor source: a man between 50 and 75 years old who received an inactivated influenza vaccine.

This clonotype was seen only a few times. The chain recombines TRBV12-3 or TRBV12-4 with TRBJ2-5, with 8 bases fitting TRBD2. Germline trimming cut 0 bases from V and 1 base from J; bases unmatched to any gene: 10. CDR3 length equals 18 residues. This chain's CDR3 is CASSLASRLAGTQETQYF. The CDR3 DNA reads TGTGCCAGCAGTTTAGCGAGCCGGCTAGCGGGTACCCAAGAGACCCAGTACTTC.

This clonotype was counted between two and nine times. CDR3 sequence reads: CASSSFRDTTYEQYF. Written as DNA, the CDR3 is TGTGCCAGCAGTTCCTTCCGGGACACTACCTACGAGCAGTACTTC. The chain has TRBV27 and TRBJ2-7; D is perhaps TRBD1 (6 bases). CDR3 length: 15 amino acids. V lost 4 bases, J lost 2 bases, and 15 bases lay in between. Germline-derived CDR1 and CDR2 are MNHEY and SMNVEV (reference sequence).

The chain uses TRBV7-2 and TRBJ2-7; TRBD1 or TRBD2 may be the D gene (6 bases each). Trimming cost V 10 bases and J 3 bases, with 22 bases left between them. This CDR3 region has 15 residues. CDR1 is SGHTA and CDR2 is FQGNSA in the germline V gene. The CDR3 DNA sequence: TGTGCCACCAGTGTCGTTGGGGGGCAGTACTACGAGCAGTACTTC. Translation gives CATSVVGGQYYEQYF. The entire variable domain, with the rest obtained from reference TRBV7-2 and TRBJ2-7, is as follows: GAGVSQSPSNKVTEKGKDVELRCDPISGHTALYWYRQSLGQGLEFLIYFQGNSAPDKSGLPSDRFSAERTGGSVSTLTIQRTQQEDSAVYLCATSVVGGQYYEQYFGPGTRLTVT.

This clonotype was seen ten or more times. The chain couples TRBV29-1 to TRBJ2-2; maybe TRBD1 (6 bases). Trimming shortened V by 7 bases and J by 5 bases, and 8 bases separated the two germline ends. Germline loops: CDR1 SQVTM, CDR2 ANQGSEA. CDR3 length equals 11 residues. The DNA of the CDR3 is TGCAGCGGTAGGGGGACCGGGGAGCTGTTTTTT. Amino acid sequence: CSGRGTGELFF.

This clonotype was observed many times. The chain carries TRBV7-2 and TRBJ1-1; D is uncertain. Trimming took 7 bases from V and 3 from J, leaving 15 bases between them. The length of the CDR3 is 14 residues. The germline gives CDR1 SGHTA, CDR2 FQGNSA. The CDR3 DNA sequence: TGTGCCAGCAAAACGTGGGCAGGTTACACTGAAGCTTTCTTT. The encoded protein is CASKTWAGYTEAFF.

The sample holds many counts of this clonotype. V usage is TRBV12-3 or TRBV12-4 and J usage is TRBJ1-1, with 8 bases matching TRBD1. This CDR3 region has 16 residues. After removal of 4 bases from V and 1 base from J, the junction contained 8 bases not matched to a gene. Here the CDR3 reads CASSSSPGTGNTEAFF. The CDR3 nucleotides are TGTGCCAGCAGTTCGTCCCCCGGGACAGGGAACACTGAAGCTTTCTTT.